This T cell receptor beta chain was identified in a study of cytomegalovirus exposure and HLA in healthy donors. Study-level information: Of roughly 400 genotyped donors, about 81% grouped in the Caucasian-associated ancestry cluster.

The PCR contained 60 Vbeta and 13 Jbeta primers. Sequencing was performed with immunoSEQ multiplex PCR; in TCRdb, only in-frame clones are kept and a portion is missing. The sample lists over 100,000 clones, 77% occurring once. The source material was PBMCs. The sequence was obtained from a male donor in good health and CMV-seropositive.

The CDR3 DNA follows: TGTGCCAGCAGTCCCCCCCCAGGACAGTTCAATCAGCCCCAGCATTTT. Amino acids: CASSPPPGQFNQPQHF. This sequence joins TRBV28 and TRBJ1-5; D is perhaps TRBD1 (6 bases). The V gene lost 5 bases and the J gene lost 3 bases, with 17 bases spanning the gap. In germline, CDR1 is MDHEN, CDR2 SYDVKM. The CDR3 totals 16 residues.